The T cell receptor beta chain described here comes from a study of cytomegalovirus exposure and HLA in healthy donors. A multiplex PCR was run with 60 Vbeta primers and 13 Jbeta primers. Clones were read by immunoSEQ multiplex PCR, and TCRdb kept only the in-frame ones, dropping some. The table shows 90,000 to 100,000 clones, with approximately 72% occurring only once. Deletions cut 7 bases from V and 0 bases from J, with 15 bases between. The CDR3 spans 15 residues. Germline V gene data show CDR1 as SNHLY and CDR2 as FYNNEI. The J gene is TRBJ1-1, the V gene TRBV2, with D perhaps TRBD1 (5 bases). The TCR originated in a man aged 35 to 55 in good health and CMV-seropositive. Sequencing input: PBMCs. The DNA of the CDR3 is TGTGCCAGCACTCGGTGGGGCACCATGAACACTGAAGCTTTCTTT. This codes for CASTRWGTMNTEAFF.